Listed here are 31 T cell receptor beta chains from one sample, sequenced in a study of T cell responses to AZD1222 COVID-19 vaccine. Some clones are missing from TCRdb's copy, which holds only in-frame ones; the method was immunoSEQ multiplex PCR. The sample carries approximately 200,000 clones, more than 85% recorded once. Sequences were derived from peripheral blood, sampled 28 days after the second AZD1222 dose. The receptors were gathered from an adult who received the AZD1222 COVID-19 vaccine.

The gene calls are TRBV27 and TRBJ2-7; a possible D gene is TRBD1 (5 bases). This CDR3 is built from 13 residues. Trimming stripped 3 bases from V and 3 bases from J, with 9 bases between. CDR1 is MNHEY, CDR2 SMNVEV, per germline (reference sequence). The CDR3 sequence is CASSFGQFYEQYF. The CDR3, as DNA: TGTGCCAGCAGTTTTGGACAATTCTACGAGCAGTACTTC.

This chain uses TRBV10-3 with TRBJ2-7, with D perhaps being TRBD1 or TRBD2 (5 bases each). The V end was cut by 0 bases, the J end by 2 bases, with 14 bases between. The V gene's germline CDR1 is ENHRY and CDR2 SYGVKD. This CDR3 comprises 16 residues. CDR3 sequence (DNA): TGTGCCATCAGTGAGTCGATTCGGGGCGGACCCTACGAGCAGTACTTC. Translating it yields CAISESIRGGPYEQYF.

This sequence joins TRBV6-5 and TRBJ2-1; the match to TRBD2 covers 12 bases. V trimming: 0 bases; J trimming: 8 bases; junction bases outside the gene matches: 5. The CDR3 consists of 16 residues. In germline, CDR1 is MNHEY, CDR2 SVGAGI. The CDR3 sequence: CASSYSTSGSPHEQFF. The DNA of the CDR3 is TGTGCCAGCAGTTACTCGACTAGCGGGAGTCCCCATGAGCAGTTCTTC.

V usage is TRBV29-1 and J usage is TRBJ2-7; 8 nucleotides line up with TRBD1. This CDR3 is 14 amino acids long. V shed 4 bases and J 2 bases; nucleotides not matched to a gene: 7. CDR1 and CDR2 from the germline V gene are SQVTM and ANQGSEA. CDR3 nucleotide sequence: TGCAGCGTTGCGCCCAGGGGGCTCACCTACGAGCAGTACTTC. Amino acid sequence: CSVAPRGLTYEQYF.

This chain links TRBV2 with TRBJ2-7, with D hard to call. Germline loops: CDR1 SNHLY, CDR2 FYNNEI. Trimming left V 2 bases short and J 1 base short, with 9 bases between. The CDR3 loop spans 14 amino acids. This CDR3 reads CASSEILESYEQYF. The CDR3, as DNA: TGTGCCAGCAGTGAAATCCTAGAATCCTACGAGCAGTACTTC. Looking up the rest from reference TRBV2 and TRBJ2-7 gives the full variable domain: EPEVTQTPSHQVTQMGQEVILRCVPISNHLYFYWYRQILGQKVEFLVSFYNNEISEKSEIFDDQFSVERPDGSNFTLKIRSTKLEDSAMYFCASSEILESYEQYFGPGTRLTVT.

The chain combines TRBV15 with TRBJ1-4, with D possibly TRBD1 on 5 matching bases. Trimming removed 0 bases at V and 8 bases at J, with 10 bases between. CDR1 and CDR2 from the germline V gene are LNHNV and YYDKDF (reference sequence). CDR3 length: 14 amino acids. The DNA of the CDR3 is TGTGCCACCAGCAGAGAAGGGGAACACGAAAAACTGTTTTTT. Protein product: CATSREGEHEKLFF.

The chain joins TRBV6-4 to TRBJ2-3; 7 nucleotides match TRBD2. The CDR3 length is 15 residues. Germline-derived CDR1 and CDR2 are MRHNA and SNTAGT. V lost 4 bases to trimming and J lost 4 bases; unmatched junction nucleotides: 8. CDR3: CASSAPIGRADTQYF. The CDR3 nucleotides read TGTGCCAGCAGTGCCCCTATTGGGAGGGCAGATACGCAGTATTTT.

This clone has a handful of counts. The chain has TRBV9 and TRBJ1-2, with 7 bases fitting TRBD1. The J segment lost 6 bases and the V segment lost 4 bases, leaving 15 bases of the junction unmatched. Germline CDR1 is SGDLS and CDR2 is YYNGEE. This CDR3 has 16 residues. CDR3 in DNA: TGTGCCAGCAGCTTCAGTTCGGCAGGGGGAAAGGATGGCTACACCTTC. It specifies CASSFSSAGGKDGYTF.

V gene TRBV27 combines with J gene TRBJ2-1; weak D call: TRBD2 (6 bases). Germline V gene data show CDR1 as MNHEY and CDR2 as SMNVEV (reference sequence). V was shortened by 8 bases and J by 6 bases, with 29 bases between the two germline ends. This CDR3 contains 18 residues. CDR3 in amino acids: CASQGVGGTFETSNEQFF. The CDR3 bases are TGTGCCAGCCAAGGAGTTGGGGGGACCTTTGAAACGAGCAATGAGCAGTTCTTC.

In the case of this clone: A junction boundary mismatches the germline segment, possibly from a read error. This chain joins TRBV6-5 and TRBJ2-7; D possibly matches TRBD1 or TRBD2 (6 bases each). The CDR3 length is 13 residues. The germline CDR1 and CDR2 sequences are MNHEY and SVGAGI. For the CDR3, the DNA is TGTGCCAGCAGTTACTCGAAAGGGGGGCCATTTTTCTTC. It specifies CASSYSKGGPFFF.

The sample holds a few counts of this clone. This sequence joins TRBV7-6 and TRBJ1-3; TRBD1 might be the D (6 bases). Between the trimmed V and J ends, which lost 4 bases and 0 bases, there was a span of 16 bases. Germline CDR1 and CDR2: SGHVS and FNYEAQ. The CDR3 sequence is 17 residues long. CDR3 sequence (DNA): TGTGCCAGCAGCTCCGGGACATCTCTTAGCTCTGGAAACACCATATATTTT. It specifies CASSSGTSLSSGNTIYF. The whole variable domain, filled in from reference TRBV7-6 and TRBJ1-3, reads GAGVSQSPRYKVTKRGQDVALRCDPISGHVSLYWYRQALGQGPEFLTYFNYEAQQDKSGLPNDRFSAERPEGSISTLTIQRTEQRDSAMYRCASSSGTSLSSGNTIYFGEGSWLTVV.

Of note for this clone: Other DNA variants within this sample encode the same CDR3. The V and J genes are TRBV24-1 and TRBJ2-7, with D unresolved. The CDR3 loop spans 12 amino acids. Per the germline V gene, CDR1 is KGHDR and CDR2 is SFDVKD. Trimming removed 0 bases from V and 7 bases from J, with 6 bases in between. CDR3 DNA: TGTGCCACCAGTGATTTGCTAGGTGAGCAGTACTTC. This sequence encodes CATSDLLGEQYF.

V is TRBV6-5 and J is TRBJ2-7; D is undetermined. V lost 8 bases to trimming and J lost 3 bases, with 5 bases between them. This CDR3 region has 10 residues. Germline V gene sequence: CDR1 MNHEY, CDR2 SVGAGI. In DNA, the CDR3 is TGTGCCAGCTCTGACTACGAGCAGTACTTC. Protein sequence: CASSDYEQYF.

The chain employs TRBV28 and TRBJ1-2; 9 positions match TRBD1. V lost 8 bases to trimming and J lost 4 bases; unmatched junction nucleotides: 8. The CDR3 is 14 residues long. Germline V gene sequence: CDR1 MDHEN, CDR2 SYDVKM. In nucleotides, the CDR3 is TGTGCCAGCGAGGGTAGGACAGGGGTCTATGGCTACACCTTC. It translates to CASEGRTGVYGYTF.

The chain couples TRBV27 to TRBJ1-2; TRBD1 might be the D (5 bases). Trimming took 3 bases from V and 10 from J, leaving 21 bases between them. The CDR3 loop spans 15 amino acids. Per the germline V gene, CDR1 is MNHEY and CDR2 is SMNVEV (reference sequence). The CDR3 bases are TGTGCCAGCAGTTTTTCCCCGACAGCCCGGATCGACTACACCTTC. Its translation: CASSFSPTARIDYTF.

The count of this clone is one. The V and J genes are TRBV6-2 or TRBV6-3 and TRBJ1-1; D remains unclear. With 2 bases removed from V and 3 bases from J, the gap between germline ends came to 10 bases. The CDR3 spans 14 residues. Germline CDR1 reads MNHEY; CDR2 reads SVGEGT. The CDR3 sequence: CASSYPLSDTEAFF. As DNA, the CDR3 is TGTGCCAGCAGTTACCCCCTGAGCGACACTGAAGCTTTCTTT.

This clone was detected only once. The CDR3: CASTRGGNTIYF. CDR3 bases: TGTGCCAGCACGAGGGGGGGAAACACCATATATTTT. This rearrangement joins TRBV19 to TRBJ1-3; maybe TRBD1 (6 bases). The V end was cut by 9 bases, the J end by 4 bases, with 10 bases between. The CDR3 consists of 12 residues. Germline V gene sequence: CDR1 LNHDA, CDR2 SQIVND (reference sequence).

The V gene is TRBV6-2 or TRBV6-3, the J gene TRBJ2-7; D call uncertain. Germline V CDR1 and CDR2: MNHEY, SVGEGT. The CDR3 contains 14 residues. V was trimmed by 2 bases and J by 3 bases, leaving 11 bases between them. CDR3 DNA: TGTGCCAGCAGTTACAGCCAGGTGAACTACGAGCAGTACTTC. This gives the protein CASSYSQVNYEQYF.

The chain combines TRBV18 with TRBJ1-5; possible D gene TRBD1, 5 bases. With 3 bases removed from V and 7 bases from J, the gap between germline ends came to 13 bases. CDR3 length equals 14 residues. Germline loops: CDR1 KGHSH, CDR2 LQKENI. This CDR3 is CASSPRQGWQPQHF. The CDR3 DNA reads TGTGCCAGCTCACCGCGGCAGGGCTGGCAGCCCCAGCATTTT. Complete variable domain (other parts from reference TRBV18 and TRBJ1-5): NAGVMQNPRHLVRRRGQEARLRCSPMKGHSHVYWYRQLPEEGLKFMVYLQKENIIDESGMPKERFSAEFPKEGPSILRIQQVVRGDSAAYFCASSPRQGWQPQHFGDGTRLSIL.

In this sample, this clone turned up once. Its ends do not fully match the called genes, so a read error is possible. V and J are TRBV5-1 and TRBJ1-2, with TRBD1 as a possible D gene (6 bases). CDR3 length: 17 amino acids. CDR1 and CDR2 from the germline V gene are SGHRS and YFSETQ. The CDR3 nucleotides are TGCGCCTGCAGCCCTGACTACGACAGGTCCCCTTGGTATGGCTACACCTTC. This encodes CACSPDYDRSPWYGYTF.

The V call is TRBV10-2, the J call TRBJ1-6; TRBD1 aligns across 9 bases. V was clipped by 7 bases and J by 7 bases; unmatched bases: 5. The germline V gene encodes CDR1 WSHSY and CDR2 SAAADI. This CDR3 has 14 amino acids. In DNA, the CDR3 is TGCGCCAGCAAACAGGGGGCTTGGAATTCACCCCTCCACTTT. As protein: CASKQGAWNSPLHF.

The chain links TRBV6-5 to TRBJ1-2, with D unclear. Germline loops: CDR1 MNHEY, CDR2 SVGAGI. V was trimmed by 10 bases and J by 4 bases, leaving 13 bases between them. The CDR3 is made up of 12 amino acids. In nucleotides, the CDR3 is TGTGCCACAAGTTCGATTATCTATGGCTACACCTTC. Translation: CATSSIIYGYTF.

Only one count was recorded for this clone. This CDR3 is CASSPPYGDTQYF. The CDR3 region has the DNA TGTGCCAGCAGCCCCCCTTATGGGGATACGCAGTATTTT. V gene TRBV7-3 combines with J gene TRBJ2-3; unclear D gene. Germline V gene sequence: CDR1 SGHTA, CDR2 FQGTGA. The CDR3 runs to 13 residues. Trimming shortened V by 5 bases and J by 6 bases, and 12 bases separated the two germline ends.

The gene calls are TRBV11-3 and TRBJ1-1; D is unresolved. CDR1 and CDR2 (germline): SGHNT, YENEEA. Deletions cut 5 bases from V and 2 bases from J, with 15 bases between. The CDR3 runs to 15 residues. The DNA of the CDR3 is TGTGCCAGCAGCCTTTACGGACGGATTAACACTGAAGCTTTCTTT. Amino acid sequence: CASSLYGRINTEAFF.

The rearrangement joins TRBV7-9 to TRBJ2-5; no clear D. The germline V and J ends were trimmed by 3 bases and 5 bases, with 1 base remaining between them. In germline, CDR1 is SEHNR, CDR2 FQNEAQ (reference sequence). The CDR3 sequence is 10 residues long. The CDR3 loop is CASSLETQYF. CDR3 coding DNA: TGTGCCAGCAGCTTGGAGACCCAGTACTTC.

The V call is TRBV9, the J call TRBJ1-2, with 7 nucleotides matching TRBD1. The germline CDR1 and CDR2 sequences are SGDLS and YYNGEE. This CDR3 contains 15 residues. V dropped 3 bases and J dropped 5; count of bases not matched to a gene: 10. The CDR3 region has the DNA TGTGCCAGCAGCGAAAGTCCCGGGACAGCTTATGGCTACACCTTC. Residues: CASSESPGTAYGYTF.

V gene TRBV5-4 combines with J gene TRBJ2-4; 8 bases match TRBD2. Looked up from germline, CDR1 is SGHNT and CDR2 is YYREEE (reference sequence). V dropped 4 bases and J dropped 15; count of bases not matched to a gene: 6. This CDR3 comprises 11 residues. This CDR3 reads CASSNGLARYF. CDR3 nucleotides: TGTGCCAGCAGCAACGGACTAGCTCGGTACTTC.

The chain employs TRBV10-3 and TRBJ2-7; maybe TRBD1 (6 bases). This CDR3 has 13 amino acids. Germline V CDR1 and CDR2: ENHRY, SYGVKD. Trimming took off 3 bases at V and 2 bases at J, with 8 bases between the two ends. DNA for the CDR3: TGTGCCATCAGTGAAACAGGGCCCTACGAGCAGTACTTC. It specifies CAISETGPYEQYF.

This sequence joins TRBV30 and TRBJ1-4; 8 positions match TRBD1. CDR3 length equals 13 residues. Unmatched junction bases numbered 7, after V lost 5 bases and J lost 8 bases. CDR1 is GTSNPN and CDR2 is SVGIG in the germline V gene (reference sequence). CDR3 loop: CAWRTGGVEKLFF. CDR3 bases: TGTGCCTGGCGAACAGGGGGTGTCGAAAAACTGTTTTTT.

The chain is built from TRBV18 and TRBJ2-2; D is undetermined. Germline V gene data show CDR1 as KGHSH and CDR2 as LQKENI. The CDR3 is 15 amino acids. Trimming shortened V by 3 bases and J by 4 bases, and 12 bases separated the two germline ends. Here the CDR3 DNA reads TGTGCCAGCTCACCCTCGATAGGAAGCACCGGGGAGCTGTTTTTT. It encodes CASSPSIGSTGELFF.

The V and J genes are TRBV27 and TRBJ2-7, with no clear D. Trimming took off 5 bases at V and 2 bases at J, with 10 bases between the two ends. The germline gives CDR1 MNHEY, CDR2 SMNVEV (reference sequence). This CDR3 region has 13 residues. The CDR3 sequence: CASSPRFTYEQYF. For the CDR3, the DNA is TGTGCCAGCAGTCCTAGATTCACCTACGAGCAGTACTTC.